Below are 16 T cell receptor beta chains sequenced from a single sample in a study of CD8 T cells in Susac syndrome. Reverse transcription of roughly 0.45 to 1 ug RNA was carried out with random hexamers. TCRdb itself ran the immunoSEQ multiplex PCR reads through MiXCR, one entry per CDR3 protein. The sample consists of tens of thousands of distinct CDR3 sequences, approximately 93% of them appearing once. Specimen: CD8+ T cells from PBMCs. These receptors were taken from a human donor in good health.

V and J are TRBV19 and TRBJ2-7, with 9 bases aligning to TRBD1. In germline, CDR1 is LNHDA, CDR2 SQIVND (reference sequence). The CDR3 totals 19 residues. V gave up 3 bases and J gave up 2 bases; unmatched junction bases: 17. CDR3 DNA sequence: TGTGCCAGTAGTATCTTCGCCGGGACAGGGCTAGAGAGGCCCTACGAGCAGTACTTC. Protein sequence: CASSIFAGTGLERPYEQYF.

The gene calls are TRBV7-2 and TRBJ2-3, with a tentative D call TRBD1 (5 bases). The germline V gene has CDR1 SGHTA and CDR2 FQGNSA. The CDR3 has 14 residues. V was pared by 1 base and J by 6 bases, with 11 bases between. CDR3 in DNA: TGTGCCAGCAGCTTAGGTGGGGCGGCGGATACGCAGTATTTT. Its protein product is CASSLGGAADTQYF.

The gene calls are TRBV29-1 and TRBJ2-7, with D tentatively TRBD2 (5 bases). Trimming shortened V by 7 bases and J by 5 bases, and 21 bases separated the two germline ends. This CDR3 has 14 amino acids. In germline, CDR1 is SQVTM, CDR2 ANQGSEA. DNA of the CDR3: TGCAGCGATATCTGTCAACGGGGATTCGACGAGCAGTACTTC. As protein: CSDICQRGFDEQYF.

This sequence joins TRBV30 and TRBJ1-5, with a weak D call TRBD1 (6 bases). V was clipped by 3 bases and J by 0 bases, with 15 bases between them. Germline CDR1 is GTSNPN and CDR2 is SVGIG (reference sequence). This CDR3 has 16 amino acids. For the CDR3, the DNA is TGTGCCTGGAGACCCCCGGGGACACCTAGCAATCAGCCCCAGCATTTT. Translation: CAWRPPGTPSNQPQHF.

This rearrangement joins TRBV11-2 to TRBJ2-7; D assignment may be TRBD1 or TRBD2 (6 bases each). Germline V gene lookup returns CDR1 SGHAT and CDR2 FQNNGV. CDR3 length: 15 residues. The V and J ends lost 1 base and 6 bases respectively, with 16 bases between them. The CDR3 loop is CASSLGGGTHSEQYF. Here the CDR3 DNA reads TGTGCCAGCAGCTTAGGTGGGGGGACACACTCCGAGCAGTACTTC.

The CDR3, as DNA: TGTGCCAGCAGCATCGGGACGACCTACGAGCAGTACTTC. Amino acid sequence: CASSIGTTYEQYF. This rearrangement joins TRBV5-6 to TRBJ2-7, with D perhaps matching TRBD1 or TRBD2 (5 bases each). V lost 4 bases to trimming and J lost 2 bases, with 10 bases between them. The CDR3 contains 13 residues. Germline CDR1 and CDR2: SGHDT and YYEEEE.

The V gene is TRBV3-1, the J gene TRBJ2-7, with TRBD1 identical over 7 bases. Per germline, CDR1 LGHDT and CDR2 YNNKEL (reference sequence). The CDR3 spans 17 residues. J lost 0 bases, V lost 2 bases, and 10 bases had no gene match. The CDR3 loop is CASSQRGSGGVSYEQYF. The CDR3 DNA is TGTGCCAGCAGCCAAAGGGGGTCAGGGGGAGTCTCCTACGAGCAGTACTTC.

The gene calls are TRBV4-1 and TRBJ2-7; D might be TRBD2 (6 bases). Trimming shortened V by 0 bases and J by 2 bases, and 17 bases separated the two germline ends. The CDR3 contains 17 residues. In germline, CDR1 is MGHRA, CDR2 YSYEKL. The CDR3 DNA sequence: TGCGCCAGCAGCCAAGATGACGGGCCGGGGGTCCCCTACGAGCAGTACTTC. Encoded protein: CASSQDDGPGVPYEQYF.

This clonotype has only one observation. The chain is built from TRBV19 and TRBJ1-1; D perhaps matches TRBD1 (5 bases). This CDR3 is built from 16 residues. Germline CDR1 reads LNHDA; CDR2 reads SQIVND (reference sequence). Between the trimmed V and J ends, which lost 0 bases and 1 base, there was a span of 12 bases. CDR3 in DNA: TGTGCCAGTAGTATAGATCCTTGGGGACCGAACACTGAAGCTTTCTTT. It specifies CASSIDPWGPNTEAFF.

The V gene is TRBV28, the J gene TRBJ2-1; TRBD1 matches at 10 bases. The trim removed 3 bases at V and 2 bases at J, leaving 1 base unmatched. This CDR3 comprises 15 residues. CDR1 is MDHEN and CDR2 is SYDVKM in the germline V gene. CDR3 amino acids: CASSLTGGPYNEQFF. CDR3 DNA: TGTGCCAGCAGTTTGACAGGGGGCCCCTACAATGAGCAGTTCTTC.

The chain combines TRBV29-1 with TRBJ2-5; D call uncertain. CDR3 length equals 14 residues. CDR1 and CDR2 from the germline V gene are SQVTM and ANQGSEA. With 6 bases removed from V and 4 bases from J, the gap between germline ends came to 18 bases. The CDR3 protein is CSVSMPGTVETQYF. In nucleotides, the CDR3 is TGCAGCGTCTCCATGCCGGGCACCGTAGAGACCCAGTACTTC.

This chain links TRBV7-6 with TRBJ2-7; 9 nucleotides agree with TRBD1. This CDR3 has 12 residues. J lost 3 bases, V lost 8 bases, and 2 bases had no gene match. Germline V gives CDR1 SGHVS, CDR2 FNYEAQ. The CDR3 coding sequence is TGTGCCAGCGGACAGGGGAGCTACGAGCAGTACTTC. Translation gives CASGQGSYEQYF.

The chain carries TRBV28 and TRBJ2-7, with D unclear. Trimming shortened V by 6 bases and J by 1 base, and 7 bases separated the two germline ends. The CDR3 length is 12 residues. Germline assignment: CDR1 MDHEN and CDR2 SYDVKM. This chain's CDR3 is CASRTLSYEQYF. DNA of the CDR3: TGTGCCAGCAGGACCCTTTCCTACGAGCAGTACTTC.

The V and J genes are TRBV19 and TRBJ2-7; D perhaps matches TRBD2 (7 bases). Germline V gene lookup returns CDR1 LNHDA and CDR2 SQIVND (reference sequence). This CDR3 comprises 13 residues. The ends were cut back, 8 bases at V and 3 bases at J, with 14 bases in the middle. This chain's CDR3 is CASVGGPSYEQYF. The CDR3 coding sequence is TGTGCCAGTGTCGGGGGGCCTAGCTACGAGCAGTACTTC.

This sequence joins TRBV29-1 and TRBJ1-2, with D uncertain. Looked up from germline, CDR1 is SQVTM and CDR2 is ANQGSEA. The CDR3 has 11 residues. V lost 7 bases and J lost 10, with 16 bases in between. The CDR3: CSAPESTDYTF. Written as DNA, the CDR3 is TGCAGCGCCCCGGAGAGCACTGACTACACCTTC.

This clonotype was recorded once. The V gene is TRBV7-2, the J gene TRBJ2-7; no clear D gene. The CDR3 spans 11 residues. The germline gives CDR1 SGHTA, CDR2 FQGNSA. The germline V and J ends were trimmed by 4 bases and 4 bases, with 5 bases remaining between them. CDR3 amino acids: CASSSLYEQYF. The CDR3 DNA follows: TGTGCCAGCAGCTCCTTATACGAGCAGTACTTC.